This T cell receptor (beta chain) was captured by sequencing in a study of blood T cell repertoires in COVID-19. On the study more broadly: There were acute and convalescent COVID-19 samples, and they came from the United States, Italy and Spain. PBMCs, B-cell-depleted T cells, or T cells provided the cDNA or gDNA that made up the material.

In the authors' methods: Reference gene primer amplification yielded estimated nucleated cell counts. Sequenced by immunoSEQ multiplex PCR; TCRdb stores in-frame clones only, minus some. V, J and clone size were drawn from that table, and D and trimming were deduced from the DNA. This repertoire shows 90,000 or so clones, approximately 90% found once; its top ten account for about 1.7%. This receptor was taken from a human donor with active COVID-19. The donor label of this sample is uncertain. Material: peripheral blood.

The CDR3: CASSQDGLAGGQDTQYF. CDR3 nucleotides: TGTGCCAGCAGCCAAGATGGACTAGCGGGGGGTCAAGATACGCAGTATTTT. The V call is TRBV4-2, the J call TRBJ2-3, with TRBD2 identical over 14 bases. CDR3 length: 17 amino acids. With V trimmed by 0 bases and J by 5 bases, 4 bases remained unmatched. The germline CDR1 and CDR2 sequences are LGHNA and YNFKEQ.